These 8 T cell receptor beta chains share one sample of origin, sequenced in a study of blood T cell repertoires in COVID-19. The repertoire was sequenced with immunoSEQ multiplex PCR; TCRdb's copy has only in-frame clones and lacks some. The data contain 250,000 or so clones, about nine tenths of them singletons. The sample consisted of PBMCs or T cells enriched from blood (not recorded which). All receptors come from a man aged 50 or older who had been exposed to COVID-19.

V and J are TRBV6-5 and TRBJ1-5; perhaps TRBD1 as D (6 bases). The CDR3 sequence is 15 residues long. The germline V gene has CDR1 MNHEY and CDR2 SVGAGI. With 5 bases removed from V and 0 bases from J, the gap between germline ends came to 11 bases. This CDR3 is CASSPGGYSNQPQHF. CDR3 DNA sequence: TGTGCCAGCAGTCCGGGGGGCTATAGCAATCAGCCCCAGCATTTT.

This chain joins TRBV28 and TRBJ2-7; D call uncertain. The CDR3 consists of 12 residues. From germline, CDR1 is MDHEN and CDR2 SYDVKM. Trimming stripped 6 bases from V and 6 bases from J, with 12 bases between. In DNA, the CDR3 is TGTGCCAGCAGGCCTTTGACTCGCGAGCAGTACTTC. Protein: CASRPLTREQYF.

The CDR3 region has the DNA TGTGCCAGCACCCCCGGACAGTCCGCGAACACCGGGGAGCTGTTTTTT. It encodes CASTPGQSANTGELFF. V and J are TRBV2 and TRBJ2-2; D perhaps matches TRBD1 (6 bases). V lost 7 bases and J 0 bases, leaving 15 bases between the germline ends. CDR1 and CDR2 (germline): SNHLY, FYNNEI. CDR3 length equals 16 residues.

In the case of this clone: One end of the junction is discordant with germline, which a read error may explain. The V gene is TRBV7-7, the J gene TRBJ2-3, with D perhaps TRBD1 (6 bases). In germline, CDR1 is SSHAT, CDR2 FNYEAQ (reference sequence). The CDR3 covers 13 residues. The CDR3 sequence: CASSLYRADTQYF. CDR3 nucleotide sequence: TGTGCTAGCAGCTTGTACAGGGCCGATACGCAGTATTTT.

This clone was picked up one time. The CDR3, as DNA: TGCGCCAGCAGCTTCGGCGGGGGGTCCTACGAGCAGTACTTC. Translated, it gives CASSFGGGSYEQYF. V gene TRBV5-1 combines with J gene TRBJ2-7; TRBD2 agrees at 8 bases. The V gene's germline CDR1 is SGHRS and CDR2 YFSETQ. This CDR3 has 14 amino acids. The V segment lost 2 bases and the J segment 1 base; nucleotides outside the gene matches: 2.

The count of this clone is one. The chain has TRBV5-1 and TRBJ2-7; no clear D. This CDR3 is built from 16 residues. CDR1 and CDR2 from the germline V gene are SGHRS and YFSETQ. V was shortened by 0 bases and J by 3 bases, with 16 bases between the two germline ends. The CDR3: CASSLGRARSLYEQYF. The CDR3 bases are TGCGCCAGCAGCTTGGGCCGAGCCCGTTCTCTCTACGAGCAGTACTTC.

A few counts support this clone. The chain couples TRBV6-4 to TRBJ2-2; 12 bases fit TRBD2. V gave up 4 bases and J gave up 4 bases; unmatched junction bases: 1. The CDR3 runs 15 residues. CDR1 and CDR2 (germline): MRHNA, SNTAGT. The CDR3 region is CASSASGGATGELFF. The CDR3 nucleotides read TGTGCCAGCAGTGCTAGCGGGGGGGCCACCGGGGAGCTGTTTTTT.

The chain carries TRBV4-2 and TRBJ1-1; D unclear. From germline, CDR1 is LGHNA and CDR2 YNFKEQ. CDR3 length equals 13 residues. Between the trimmed V and J ends, which lost 1 base and 1 base, there was a span of 4 bases. The CDR3 protein is CASSQAGNTEAFF. CDR3 in DNA: TGTGCCAGCAGCCAAGCCGGGAACACTGAAGCTTTCTTT.